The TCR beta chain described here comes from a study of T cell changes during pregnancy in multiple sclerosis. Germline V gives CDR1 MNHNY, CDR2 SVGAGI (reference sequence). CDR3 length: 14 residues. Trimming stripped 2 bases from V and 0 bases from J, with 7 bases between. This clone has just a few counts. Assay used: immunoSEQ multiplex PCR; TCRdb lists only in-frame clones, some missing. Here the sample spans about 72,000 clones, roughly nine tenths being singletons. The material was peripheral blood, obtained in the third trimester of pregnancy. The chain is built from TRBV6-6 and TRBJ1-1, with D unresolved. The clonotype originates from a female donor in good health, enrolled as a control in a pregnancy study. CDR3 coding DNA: TGTGCCAGCAGTTACCGACGGGTGAACACTGAAGCTTTCTTT. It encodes CASSYRRVNTEAFF.